This TCR beta chain is drawn from a study of CDR3 diversity in severe acne. Germline-derived CDR1 and CDR2 are LNHDA and SQIVND (reference sequence). The CDR3 sequence is 14 residues long. Trimming stripped 2 bases from V and 6 bases from J, with 10 bases between. TCRdb re-analysed the PCR reads in MiXCR, keeping a single row per CDR3 protein. The sample shows some 84,000 distinct CDR3 sequences, 45% to 55% of them seen only once. Sequencing used blood. The receptor comes from a male donor in good health, serving as a control. The chain uses TRBV19 and TRBJ2-2; tentatively, D is TRBD1 or TRBD2 (5 bases each). CDR3 nucleotides: TGTGCCAGTAGTATACCCCTGGGGGCCGGGGAGCTGTTTTTT. It translates to CASSIPLGAGELFF.